This TCR beta chain is from a study of blood T cell repertoires in COVID-19 (dated by TCRdb to about 2020). Looking at the study overall: Samples covering the acute and convalescent phases of COVID-19 were provided by collaborators in the United States, Italy and Spain. The material from the prospective study consisted of cDNA or gDNA derived from T cells, B-cell-depleted T cells, or PBMCs. Subjects who had been exposed to COVID-19, were actively infected with it, or had recovered from it provided the deeply sampled blood TCRbeta repertoires that made up the dataset. The repertoires were released in a freely available public database intended as a resource for research on the immune response to SARS-CoV-2. Samples were obtained from the ongoing ImmuneRACE study (first 160 participants) and from 950 to 1,500 subjects provided by 6 global collaborators. Sample metadata almost always included a de-identified subject ID, COVID-19 status, age in years and sex. HLA class I and class II types, where available, came from metadata supplied by the sample provider rather than from assay-based typing. Broad study findings and their caveats: Clinical and demographic metadata were provided uncurated, with the amount varying by source and participant.

With regard to this clone: The antigen it recognizes is unknown. Base-call qualities are not available, and no considerably larger clone is one nucleotide away.

A second Seattle source provided samples from volunteer blood donors who had recovered from COVID-19. Collaborating institutions collected whole blood in K2EDTA tubes following their own protocols. For TCRbeta analysis, collaborator samples were shipped as frozen whole blood, as isolated PBMCs, or as DNA extracted from either sample type. Cut back by 8 bases and 1 base, the V and J ends lie 12 bases apart. Reading from cysteine to phenylalanine, the CDR3 counts 14 amino acids. Only the CDR3 part of the read is kept: 42 bases, read in frame from the first base. The germline V gene yields SNHLY for CDR1 and FYNNEI for CDR2. The immunoSEQ Assay, a bias-controlled multiplex PCR, was used to amplify TCRbeta CDR3 regions from genomic DNA. On the authors' methods: The number of nucleated cells in each sample was estimated from the amplification of reference gene primers within the assay. Sequence reads were collapsed and filtered to measure the absolute abundance of every unique TCRbeta CDR3 rearrangement. For each sample, productive Simpson clonality was calculated by taking the square root of Simpson's diversity index across productive rearrangements. TCRdb mirrors the immuneACCESS table, restricted to in-frame sequences. Some clones are absent from its copies; in checked studies, under half trace to an unresolved V gene, and the reason for the others is unknown. For V, J and clone size, that table is used; D and trimming come from the DNA. This sample has some 300,000 clones in its table, and more than 70% of those were observed once. The ten largest account for about 7% of the sample.

The chain links TRBV2 with TRBJ1-5; TRBD1 is possibly the D segment (5 matching bases). The clonotype comes from a woman younger than 45 who had recovered from COVID-19. Material: peripheral blood. The CDR3 corresponds to CASSLKGSNQPQHF. The nucleotide sequence is given as TGTGCCAGCTCCCTCAAGGGGAGCAATCAGCCCCAGCATTTT.